These 20 T cell receptor beta chains originate from one sample sequenced in a study of blood T cell repertoires in COVID-19. Using immunoSEQ multiplex PCR, the repertoire was profiled, and TCRdb retains in-frame clones only, with some absent. The table has 250,000 to 300,000 clones, 85% to 90% seen once. The specimen sequenced was peripheral blood. Every receptor here comes from a woman aged 25-40 years with COVID-19, enrolled during active disease.

The rearrangement links TRBV2 to TRBJ1-1; the D is unclear. The V and J ends lost 7 bases and 11 bases respectively, with 26 bases between them. Per the germline V gene, CDR1 is SNHLY and CDR2 is FYNNEI. This CDR3 comprises 15 residues. The CDR3 nucleotides read TGTGCCAGCAATGTAGCGCAAGATAGTTCGCGGGAGGCTTTCTTT. Its translation: CASNVAQDSSREAFF.

The gene calls are TRBV5-4 and TRBJ1-1, with 8 bases identical to TRBD1. The CDR3 is 14 amino acids. Losses at the gene ends were 3 bases for V and 0 bases for J; bases not matched to a gene: 1. The germline V gene encodes CDR1 SGHNT and CDR2 YYREEE (reference sequence). The CDR3 region is CASSSGQVNTEAFF. The CDR3 bases are TGTGCCAGCAGCTCGGGACAGGTGAACACTGAAGCTTTCTTT.

The rearrangement links TRBV16 to TRBJ1-1, with D possibly TRBD1 on 5 matching bases. The CDR3 runs 14 residues. V lost 4 bases, J lost 4 bases, and 13 bases lay in between. Germline V gene sequence: CDR1 KGHSY, CDR2 FQNENV. Here the CDR3 reads CASSRWGEITEAFF. As DNA, the CDR3 is TGTGCCAGCAGCCGATGGGGGGAGATCACTGAAGCTTTCTTT.

The genes are TRBV29-1 and TRBJ2-5, with unresolved D. Germline V gives CDR1 SQVTM, CDR2 ANQGSEA. Deletions cut 3 bases from V and 7 bases from J, with 15 bases between. The CDR3 has 13 amino acids. CDR3 region: CSVDSQEEGTQYF. CDR3 nucleotide sequence: TGCAGCGTTGACTCCCAGGAAGAAGGGACCCAGTACTTC.

V usage is TRBV13 and J usage is TRBJ1-2; 7 nucleotides match TRBD1. CDR1 and CDR2 from the germline V gene are PRHDT and FYEKMQ (reference sequence). Unmatched junction bases numbered 7, after V lost 0 bases and J lost 6 bases. This CDR3 has 15 residues. The CDR3 sequence is CASSLGPDRVHGYTF. The CDR3, as DNA: TGTGCCAGCAGCTTAGGCCCCGACAGGGTCCATGGCTACACCTTC.

The CDR3 DNA follows: TGTGCCAGCAGTGGGACTAGCGGGGGAGGGGAGCAGTACTTC. Translation gives CASSGTSGGGEQYF. The chain employs TRBV2 and TRBJ2-7, with 13 bases aligning to TRBD2. The CDR3 contains 14 residues. With 4 bases clipped from V and 7 bases from J, the junction kept 4 bases outside the gene matches. CDR1 and CDR2 from the germline V gene are SNHLY and FYNNEI.

The chain couples TRBV10-3 to TRBJ2-5; perhaps TRBD1 as D (5 bases). The V end lost 4 bases, the J end lost 4 bases, and 10 bases lay between the germline ends. CDR3 length: 13 residues. The germline gives CDR1 ENHRY, CDR2 SYGVKD. The CDR3 nucleotides read TGTGCCATCAGTGGTGAAGGGGTAGAGACCCAGTACTTC. This gives the protein CAISGEGVETQYF.

This chain connects TRBV20-1 to TRBJ1-2; D is possibly TRBD1 (5 bases). The CDR3 runs to 11 residues. In germline, CDR1 is DFQATT, CDR2 SNEGSKA (reference sequence). Between the trimmed V and J ends, which lost 4 bases and 8 bases, there was a span of 11 bases. The CDR3: CSANQGIGYTF. As DNA, the CDR3 is TGCAGTGCTAATCAGGGAATCGGCTACACCTTC.

This sequence joins TRBV11-3 and TRBJ2-1; D unresolved. The germline gives CDR1 SGHNT, CDR2 YENEEA. The CDR3 is 14 residues long. Trimming shortened V by 4 bases and J by 3 bases, and 10 bases separated the two germline ends. CDR3 in DNA: TGTGCCAGCAGCTCCCTCGACAACTACAATGAGCAGTTCTTC. It specifies CASSSLDNYNEQFF.

This clone was observed once. This chain links TRBV9 with TRBJ2-7; 14 bases are shared with TRBD2. The germline V gene has CDR1 SGDLS and CDR2 YYNGEE. The CDR3 runs to 17 residues. V lost 1 base and J lost 2; bases outside the gene matches: 5. The CDR3 sequence is CASSVKTSGRAPYEQYF. In DNA, the CDR3 is TGTGCCAGCAGCGTAAAGACTAGCGGGAGGGCCCCCTACGAGCAGTACTTC. The variable domain in full, with the rest retrieved from reference TRBV9 and TRBJ2-7, is DSGVTQTPKHLITATGQRVTLRCSPRSGDLSVYWYQQSLDQGLQFLIQYYNGEERAKGNILERFSAQQFPDLHSELNLSSLELGDSALYFCASSVKTSGRAPYEQYFGPGTRLTVT.

The chain joins TRBV18 to TRBJ1-2; TRBD1 aligns across 11 bases. Germline CDR1 KGHSH, CDR2 LQKENI. This CDR3 spans 14 amino acids. V dropped 5 bases and J dropped 8; count of bases not matched to a gene: 7. This CDR3 reads CASSVGQGAGGYTF. CDR3 nucleotide sequence: TGTGCCAGCTCAGTCGGACAGGGGGCGGGCGGCTACACCTTC.

This clone has only one observation. This chain joins TRBV6-1 and TRBJ2-7; D is undetermined. The CDR3 sequence is 15 residues long. The V and J ends lost 0 bases and 2 bases respectively, with 11 bases between them. CDR1 is MNHNS and CDR2 is SASEGT in the germline V gene. CDR3 sequence (DNA): TGTGCCAGCAGTGAAGCTGGAGTGGTGCCCTACGAGCAGTACTTC. It translates to CASSEAGVVPYEQYF.

Remarks on this clone: Within the sample, other DNA sequences also encode this same CDR3. The V call is TRBV7-8, the J call TRBJ1-5, with D uncertain. V lost 0 bases and J 2 bases, leaving 5 bases between the germline ends. The CDR3 is made up of 14 amino acids. Germline V gene sequence: CDR1 SGHVS, CDR2 FQNEAQ. Written as DNA, the CDR3 is TGTGCCAGCAGCTTAGCCGGGGGCAATCAGCCCCAGCATTTT. As protein: CASSLAGGNQPQHF.

The chain employs TRBV7-9 and TRBJ2-7; 9 bases are shared with TRBD2. This CDR3 region has 19 residues. In germline, CDR1 is SEHNR, CDR2 FQNEAQ (reference sequence). Germline trimming cut 5 bases from V and 4 bases from J; bases unmatched to any gene: 21. The DNA of the CDR3 is TGTGCCAGCAGCCCTTTGGGGAGTAGCGGGAGCAGAGTCGCGTACGAGCAGTACTTC. It is translated as CASSPLGSSGSRVAYEQYF.

The chain joins TRBV5-1 to TRBJ2-4; D perhaps matches TRBD2 (5 bases). This CDR3 spans 15 amino acids. Germline V gives CDR1 SGHRS, CDR2 YFSETQ. V was pared by 7 bases and J by 3 bases, with 17 bases between. The CDR3, as DNA: TGCGCCAGCGGTTCGGGGTTTGAGGGCAAAAACATTCAGTACTTC. It is translated as CASGSGFEGKNIQYF.

This clone appeared once. CDR3 sequence reads: CAWKAGPYNEQFF. CDR3 DNA: TGTGCCTGGAAAGCGGGTCCGTACAATGAGCAGTTCTTC. This sequence joins TRBV30 and TRBJ2-1, with a possible D match to TRBD2 (6 bases). Trimming took off 4 bases at V and 4 bases at J, with 11 bases between the two ends. The germline gives CDR1 GTSNPN, CDR2 SVGIG (reference sequence). The CDR3 covers 13 residues.

The rearrangement joins TRBV5-6 to TRBJ1-1; D is undetermined. This CDR3 has 16 residues. With 1 base removed from V and 4 bases from J, the gap between germline ends came to 17 bases. Looked up from germline, CDR1 is SGHDT and CDR2 is YYEEEE. In DNA, the CDR3 is TGTGCCAGCAGCTTGATCTTGAGGTCACAAGGCACTGAAGCTTTCTTT. Its translation: CASSLILRSQGTEAFF.

The chain recombines TRBV19 with TRBJ2-7; D is uncertain. This CDR3 spans 13 amino acids. The V gene lost 5 bases and the J gene lost 3 bases, with 11 bases spanning the gap. Per germline, CDR1 LNHDA and CDR2 SQIVND (reference sequence). In DNA form, the CDR3 reads TGTGCCAGTAGTTCAACAGTAGACTACGAGCAGTACTTC. It codes for CASSSTVDYEQYF.

J is TRBJ1-1 and V is TRBV19; D ambiguous. This CDR3 comprises 12 residues. With 11 bases removed from V and 1 base from J, the gap between germline ends came to 11 bases. The V gene's germline CDR1 is LNHDA and CDR2 SQIVND (reference sequence). DNA for the CDR3: TGTGCCGTAAGCCCGGGGAACACTGAAGCTTTCTTT. Translating it yields CAVSPGNTEAFF.

This clone was counted only a few times. The rearrangement joins TRBV5-5 to TRBJ2-1; no clear D. CDR1 is SGHKS, CDR2 YYEKEE, per germline (reference sequence). The CDR3 is made up of 13 amino acids. With 5 bases removed from V and 6 bases from J, the gap between germline ends came to 12 bases. The CDR3 nucleotides are TGTGCCAGCAGAAATCGAAGGAGCAATGAGCAGTTCTTC. Its protein product is CASRNRRSNEQFF.